The present T cell receptor (beta chain) was sequenced within a study of blood T cell repertoires in COVID-19. Looking at the study overall: COVID-19 samples from acute and convalescent phases originated in the United States, Italy and Spain. T cells, B-cell-depleted T cells, or PBMCs supplied cDNA or gDNA.

As originally analysed: The assay estimated nucleated cells by amplifying reference gene primers. The data were produced by immunoSEQ multiplex PCR, yet TCRdb's version contains in-frame clones alone and is incomplete. V, J and clone size derive from that table, while D and trimming were established from the DNA sequence. The data contain approximately 100,000 clones, 70% to 85% of them singletons. The sample taken for sequencing was peripheral blood. This clonotype was obtained from a man aged 70-80 years with acute or convalescent COVID-19.

The CDR3, as DNA: TGTGCCAGCAGCCATAACAGACAGACGACCCTCCCCGACTATGGCTACACCTTC. It codes for CASSHNRQTTLPDYGYTF. The V and J genes are TRBV7-3 and TRBJ1-2, with D perhaps TRBD1 (5 bases). CDR1 is SGHTA, CDR2 FQGTGA, per germline. This CDR3 is built from 18 residues. V gave up 5 bases and J gave up 3 bases, with 25 bases separating them.